The source of this T cell receptor beta chain is a study of cytomegalovirus exposure and HLA in healthy donors. Vbeta (60) and Jbeta (13) primers were used in the PCR. Sequenced by immunoSEQ multiplex PCR; TCRdb stores in-frame clones only, minus some. The sample yields about 150,000 clones, around 80% seen once. Germline V gene lookup returns CDR1 SGHTA and CDR2 FQGNSA. The CDR3 is 15 amino acids. V trimming: 2 bases; J trimming: 1 base; junction bases outside the gene matches: 4. The chain couples TRBV7-2 to TRBJ2-5, with 7 bases identical to TRBD1. The TCR originated in a male donor in good health and CMV-seronegative. Sequenced material: PBMCs. The CDR3: CASSLSRQGQETQYF. The CDR3 region has the DNA TGTGCCAGCAGCTTATCCCGACAGGGCCAAGAGACCCAGTACTTC.